This T cell receptor beta chain originates from a study of T cells after yellow fever vaccination (dated by TCRdb to the late 2010s). For context, the study as a whole: The SMART-Seq v4 Ultra Low Input RNA kit was used to prepare libraries from fractions with low cell numbers. Bulk PBMC replicates and cell subsets were isolated from blood drawn at multiple timepoints before and after both primary and secondary immunization. Two healthy male donors made up the cohort, one aged 18 to 29 years and the other aged 30 to 40 years. To follow T-cell clones before and after both primary and booster YFV17D yellow fever vaccination, bulk TCR alpha and beta repertoires underwent longitudinal sequencing.

The germline V gene supplies CDR1 LGHNA and CDR2 YSLEER. The germline V and J ends show losses of 2 bases and 5 bases respectively, and no gene match explains 8 bases of the junction. Its CDR3 holds 16 amino acids, cysteine through phenylalanine. Only the CDR3 portion is preserved as DNA: 48 bases, with reading frame beginning at the first base. The paper as a whole reports these results and caveats: Computational filtering was required because FACS-sorted repertoires could contain abundant contaminating clonotypes from the bulk population. A small fraction of clonotypes appeared in both the CD4 and CD8 compartments, likely as a result of convergent recombination. Only a couple of donors were included in the study, so the extent to which the findings can be generalized is limited. After the booster, most clones that had expanded after primary vaccination were detected again (almost 97% of CD4 and more than 85% of CD8), suggesting broad maintenance of memory. Compared with the primary T-cell response, the secondary T-cell response was faster but weaker, reaching its peak on day 5 rather than on day 15.

The sample's treatment or condition label is to be understood as: live attenuated yellow fever vaccine strain. PBMCs were isolated from peripheral blood using a standard Ficoll-Paque protocol. Dynabeads CD4 and CD8 positive selection kits were used to isolate the CD4 and CD8 T-cell fractions. TriZol was used to extract RNA from bulk PBMCs, from CD4 and CD8 fractions, and from dextramer-positive and dextramer-negative fractions. This clonotype appeared a few times. Its antigen target is currently unknown. It has no much larger one-base neighbor in the sample; base qualities were not kept. The reads were generated on an Illumina NovaSeq 6000. Synthesis of TCR cDNA relied on 5'RACE template switching, a step that introduced a universal primer site along with unique molecular identifiers. Priming of cDNA synthesis was performed from both the TCR alpha and TCR beta constant segments. Library amplification involved two PCR steps, and the second step added sample barcodes and sequencing adapters. Libraries were sequenced on Illumina HiSeq 2500 (2x100 bp) or NovaSeq (2x150 bp). Regarding the original processing steps: Reads were demultiplexed and collapsed into UMI consensus sequences with MIGEC, and V(D)J alignment was performed with MiXCR. Vaccine-responding clonotypes were defined with edgeR using replicate PBMC samples, requiring FDR below 0.01 and a log2 fold change above 5 up to day 15. Bulk clonotypes were assigned CD4 or CD8 identity according to which sequenced CD4 or CD8 repertoire held them at higher abundance. The public sequencing data were trimmed at Q25 with fastp and processed into clonotypes with MiXCR by TCRdb, which kept only in-frame beta chains. One record per CDR3 amino acid sequence lists the most common genes and DNA. TCRdb, not the authors, supplied the V and J calls. The sample table lists a few hundred thousand distinct CDR3 sequences, about 5% of them with a count of one. About 3.5% of the sample is in the top ten clones.

The specimen comprised CD4+ T cells sorted from PBMCs, sampled on the day of the yellow fever booster vaccination. The receptor comes from a man aged 18 to 29 who received the YFV17D yellow fever vaccine. The chain uses TRBV4-3 and TRBJ2-3; 9 of the junction bases match TRBD2. The CDR3 loop reads CASSQWAGGPEDTQYF. The nucleotide sequence reads TGCGCCAGCAGCCAATGGGCGGGGGGGCCTGAAGATACGCAGTATTTT.